This TCR beta chain stems from a study of blood T cells in healthy people across ages. Broader study findings: Estimates based on one million T cells were treated as lower bounds.

A second PCR of about 7 to 11 cycles used a sample-barcoded 5' primer and a J-beta primer mix. MiXCR, run by TCRdb on the 5' RACE reads, gives a single entry per CDR3 protein. The table shows about 640,000 distinct CDR3 sequences, with roughly three fifths occurring only once. CDR1 and CDR2 (germline): MDHEN, SYDVKM. Trimming cost V 5 bases and J 5 bases, with 12 bases left between them. The CDR3 totals 13 residues. Turning to this clonotype: What it binds is unknown.

Specimen: blood. This receptor was obtained from a man aged 55 to 70 in good health. The chain joins TRBV28 to TRBJ2-5; D unclear. The CDR3 spells CASSLVQAETQYF. CDR3 in DNA: TGTGCCAGCAGTCTCGTCCAGGCTGAGACCCAGTACTTC.